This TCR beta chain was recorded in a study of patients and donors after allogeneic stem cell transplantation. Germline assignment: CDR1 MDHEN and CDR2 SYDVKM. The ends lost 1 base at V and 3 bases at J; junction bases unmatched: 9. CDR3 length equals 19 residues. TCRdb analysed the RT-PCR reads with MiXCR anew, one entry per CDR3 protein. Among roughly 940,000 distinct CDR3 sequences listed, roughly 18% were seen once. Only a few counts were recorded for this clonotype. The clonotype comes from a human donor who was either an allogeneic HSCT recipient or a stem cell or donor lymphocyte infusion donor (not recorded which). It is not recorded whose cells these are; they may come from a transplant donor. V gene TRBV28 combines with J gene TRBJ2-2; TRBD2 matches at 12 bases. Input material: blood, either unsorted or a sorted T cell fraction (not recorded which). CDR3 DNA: TGTGCCAGCAGTTTATTAGGAGGACTAGCGGGATCGTACACCGGGGAGCTGTTTTTT. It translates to CASSLLGGLAGSYTGELFF.